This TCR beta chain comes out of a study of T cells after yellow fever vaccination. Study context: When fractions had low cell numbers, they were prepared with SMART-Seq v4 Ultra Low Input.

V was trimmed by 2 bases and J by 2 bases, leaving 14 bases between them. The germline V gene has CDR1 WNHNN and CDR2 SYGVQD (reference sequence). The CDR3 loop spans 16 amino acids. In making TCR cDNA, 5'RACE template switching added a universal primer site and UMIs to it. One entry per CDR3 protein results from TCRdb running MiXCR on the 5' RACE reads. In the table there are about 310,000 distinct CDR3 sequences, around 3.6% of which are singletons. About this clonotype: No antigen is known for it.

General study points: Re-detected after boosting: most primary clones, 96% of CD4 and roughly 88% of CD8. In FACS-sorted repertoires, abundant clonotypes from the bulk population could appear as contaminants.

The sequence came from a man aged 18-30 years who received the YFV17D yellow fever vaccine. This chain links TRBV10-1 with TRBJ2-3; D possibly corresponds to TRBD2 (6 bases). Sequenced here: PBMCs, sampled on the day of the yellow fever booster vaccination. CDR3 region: CASSEAGTFNTDTQYF. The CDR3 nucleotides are TGCGCCAGCAGTGAGGCAGGGACTTTTAACACAGATACGCAGTATTTT.